The 27 T cell receptor beta chains listed next were all sequenced from one sample in a study of blood T cell repertoires in COVID-19. Profiled with immunoSEQ multiplex PCR; TCRdb holds only in-frame clones, not every one. In the table there are under 250,000 clones, roughly 87% of which are singletons. The sample comprised PBMCs or T cells enriched from blood (not recorded which). Source of these receptors: a woman aged 25 to 39 with acute COVID-19.

The V and J genes are TRBV5-1 and TRBJ2-1, with TRBD2 matching over 10 bases. V lost 0 bases and J lost 14; bases outside the gene matches: 2. The CDR3 covers 12 residues. Germline CDR1 reads SGHRS; CDR2 reads YFSETQ. The CDR3: CASSLEGLAEFF. In DNA form, the CDR3 reads TGCGCCAGCAGCTTGGAAGGACTAGCGGAGTTCTTC.

This clone was recorded only once. This chain uses TRBV19 with TRBJ1-2; weak D call: TRBD1 (5 bases). This CDR3 is built from 15 residues. Trimming took 5 bases from V and 0 from J, leaving 13 bases between them. Germline V gene data show CDR1 as LNHDA and CDR2 as SQIVND (reference sequence). The CDR3 DNA reads as TGTGCCAGTAGTGTCGACAGCTTTCCTAACTATGGCTACACCTTC. As protein: CASSVDSFPNYGYTF.

The chain employs TRBV7-9 and TRBJ1-1; no firm D call. Germline loops: CDR1 SEHNR, CDR2 FQNEAQ (reference sequence). V was cut by 5 bases and J by 5 bases, with 9 bases left in between. The CDR3 has 12 amino acids. The CDR3 here is CASSRSETEAFF. The DNA of the CDR3 is TGTGCCAGCAGCCGGTCGGAGACTGAAGCTTTCTTT.

V and J are TRBV7-8 and TRBJ1-1, with D uncertain. Germline V gene lookup returns CDR1 SGHVS and CDR2 FQNEAQ. The CDR3 has 16 amino acids. V lost 1 base, J lost 1 base, and 13 bases lay in between. The CDR3 nucleotides read TGTGCCAGCAGCTTAGGGGGAGGCCTGGCGAACACTGAAGCTTTCTTT. It is translated as CASSLGGGLANTEAFF. Full variable domain (missing parts from reference TRBV7-8 and TRBJ1-1): GAGVSQSPRYKVAKRGQDVALRCDPISGHVSLFWYQQALGQGPEFLTYFQNEAQLDKSGLPSDRFFAERPEGSVSTLKIQRTQQEDSAVYLCASSLGGGLANTEAFFGQGTRLTVV.

This clone was detected only once. The CDR3 loop reads CASKTRTGNTIYF. The DNA of the CDR3 is TGTGCCAGCAAAACTCGTACTGGAAACACCATATATTTT. The V call is TRBV5-4, the J call TRBJ1-3; no reliable D call. Trimming left V 6 bases short and J 2 bases short, with 9 bases between. Germline CDR1 reads SGHNT; CDR2 reads YYREEE (reference sequence). This CDR3 is 13 amino acids long.

The V and J genes are TRBV7-2 and TRBJ1-1, with 9 positions matching TRBD1. This CDR3 has 15 amino acids. V trimming: 1 base; J trimming: 5 bases; junction bases outside the gene matches: 5. In germline, CDR1 is SGHTA, CDR2 FQGNSA. This chain's CDR3 is CASSLDRGRGTEAFF. As DNA, the CDR3 is TGTGCCAGCAGCTTAGACAGGGGGCGCGGGACTGAAGCTTTCTTT.

The genes are TRBV5-1 and TRBJ2-7; D gene uncertain. This CDR3 spans 14 amino acids. Germline CDR1 SGHRS, CDR2 YFSETQ. Trimming removed 0 bases at V and 2 bases at J, with 9 bases between. DNA of the CDR3: TGCGCCAGCAGCTTGGGACAATGGACCTACGAGCAGTACTTC. The encoded protein is CASSLGQWTYEQYF.

The chain uses TRBV6-6 and TRBJ1-6, with D unresolved. Trimming pared 0 bases from V and 3 bases from J, leaving 6 bases between. This CDR3 is 15 amino acids long. Germline V gives CDR1 MNHNY, CDR2 SVGAGI (reference sequence). CDR3 region: CASSYSTFYNSPLHF. CDR3 in DNA: TGTGCCAGCAGTTACTCGACTTTCTATAATTCACCCCTCCACTTT.

The CDR3 coding sequence is TGTGCCATCAGTGACGGAGAACGCACAGATACGCAGTATTTT. This encodes CAISDGERTDTQYF. This chain connects TRBV10-3 to TRBJ2-3, with D unclear. Germline V gene data show CDR1 as ENHRY and CDR2 as SYGVKD. Deletions cut 3 bases from V and 1 base from J, with 8 bases between. The CDR3 spans 14 residues.

This clone was recorded only once. V is TRBV4-2 and J is TRBJ2-7; tentative D call: TRBD1 (6 bases). The ends were cut back, 1 base at V and 3 bases at J, with 13 bases in the middle. This CDR3 spans 15 amino acids. Germline V lookup: CDR1 LGHNA, CDR2 YNFKEQ. The CDR3 here is CASSQVFQGSYEQYF. CDR3 DNA sequence: TGTGCCAGCAGCCAAGTTTTCCAGGGGAGCTACGAGCAGTACTTC.

The chain recombines TRBV4-1 with TRBJ1-1, with TRBD1 matching over 7 bases. The CDR3 loop spans 17 amino acids. V gave up 4 bases and J gave up 0 bases; unmatched junction bases: 11. Germline CDR1 and CDR2: MGHRA and YSYEKL. DNA of the CDR3: TGCGCCAGCAGCCTCTTACTAACAGGGGAAATGAACACTGAAGCTTTCTTT. As protein: CASSLLLTGEMNTEAFF.

This chain links TRBV25-1 with TRBJ2-7, with D possibly TRBD1 on 5 matching bases. In germline, CDR1 is MGHDK, CDR2 SYGVNS. This CDR3 spans 16 amino acids. V was pared by 2 bases and J by 4 bases, with 18 bases between. This CDR3 is CASSELGRGSSYEQYF. Written as DNA, the CDR3 is TGTGCCAGCAGTGAACTGGGTAGGGGTTCGTCATACGAGCAGTACTTC.

The chain couples TRBV4-2 to TRBJ2-7; 9 positions agree with TRBD2. Germline trimming cut 0 bases from V and 2 bases from J; bases unmatched to any gene: 5. Germline-derived CDR1 and CDR2 are LGHNA and YNFKEQ. The CDR3 spans 16 residues. The CDR3 sequence: CASSQEGLAGTYEQYF. CDR3 DNA: TGTGCCAGCAGCCAAGAGGGCCTAGCGGGGACCTACGAGCAGTACTTC.

The chain uses TRBV7-9 and TRBJ1-6, with D tentatively TRBD1 (5 bases). Germline lookup yields CDR1 SEHNR and CDR2 FQNEAQ (reference sequence). The CDR3 length is 14 residues. The V gene lost 6 bases and the J gene lost 8 bases, with 14 bases spanning the gap. CDR3 DNA: TGTGCCAGCAGAAAGGACACCCTCCATTCACCCCTCCACTTT. This encodes CASRKDTLHSPLHF.

The chain joins TRBV30 to TRBJ2-1; 10 nucleotides match TRBD2. This CDR3 contains 14 residues. The V segment lost 0 bases and the J segment 8 bases; nucleotides outside the gene matches: 4. From germline, CDR1 is GTSNPN and CDR2 SVGIG (reference sequence). CDR3 amino acids: CAWSVRLAGHEQFF. For the CDR3, the DNA is TGTGCCTGGAGTGTGCGACTAGCGGGTCATGAGCAGTTCTTC.

V and J are TRBV30 and TRBJ2-5, with TRBD2 matching over 14 bases. CDR3 length equals 15 residues. The V gene end was trimmed by 6 bases and the J gene end by 7 bases; junction bases not matched to a gene: 10. Germline values: CDR1 GTSNPN, CDR2 SVGIG (reference sequence). The CDR3: CACGTSGGLKRTQYF. CDR3 coding DNA: TGTGCCTGCGGGACTAGCGGGGGACTCAAGAGGACCCAGTACTTC.

This chain uses TRBV5-5 with TRBJ1-3; 11 bases are a match to TRBD1. J was trimmed by 5 bases and V by 2 bases; bases with no gene match: 12. Per the germline V gene, CDR1 is SGHKS and CDR2 is YYEKEE (reference sequence). This CDR3 has 18 residues. The CDR3 loop is CASSFERTGGLDRNTIYF. The DNA for the CDR3 is TGTGCCAGCAGCTTTGAAAGGACAGGGGGCCTGGACCGAAACACCATATATTTT.

CDR3 in DNA: TGTGCCAGTAGTATAGAGGCGAGGCAGGGAGGGACTGGGGAGACCCAGTACTTC. It codes for CASSIEARQGGTGETQYF. The chain links TRBV19 to TRBJ2-5; TRBD2 agrees at 7 bases. This CDR3 region has 18 residues. J lost 5 bases, V lost 0 bases, and 15 bases had no gene match. Germline V CDR1 and CDR2: LNHDA, SQIVND (reference sequence).

The chain employs TRBV6-4 and TRBJ2-2; D possibly corresponds to TRBD1 (6 bases). The CDR3 is 15 residues long. CDR1 MRHNA and CDR2 SNTAGT come from the germline V gene. Trimming left V 8 bases short and J 3 bases short, with 16 bases between. The CDR3 reads CASSPTGSYTGELFF. Here the CDR3 DNA reads TGTGCCAGCTCCCCAACAGGGTCATACACCGGGGAGCTGTTTTTT.

About this clone itself: Other DNA sequences from this sample encode an identical CDR3 as well. This sequence joins TRBV5-1 and TRBJ1-6; TRBD1 matches at 8 bases. The CDR3 is 14 residues long. Germline CDR1 reads SGHRS; CDR2 reads YFSETQ. V lost 2 bases to trimming and J lost 8 bases; unmatched junction nucleotides: 3. The CDR3 sequence: CASSFGQGHSPLHF. CDR3 coding DNA: TGCGCCAGCAGCTTTGGACAGGGACATTCACCCCTCCACTTT.

The chain joins TRBV15 to TRBJ1-1; D gene uncertain. Trimming took 0 bases from V and 6 from J, leaving 14 bases between them. The germline V gene encodes CDR1 LNHNV and CDR2 YYDKDF (reference sequence). The CDR3 is 15 amino acids. The chain's CDR3 is CATSRDLGLLAEAFF. The CDR3 nucleotides read TGTGCCACCAGCAGAGATCTGGGCCTGTTAGCTGAAGCTTTCTTT. Full variable domain (missing parts from reference TRBV15 and TRBJ1-1): DAMVIQNPRYQVTQFGKPVTLSCSQTLNHNVMYWYQQKSSQAPKLLFHYYDKDFNNEADTPDNFQSRRPNTSFCFLDIRSPGLGDTAMYLCATSRDLGLLAEAFFGQGTRLTVV.

The CDR3: CASSQAPNSPLHF. Written as DNA, the CDR3 is TGTGCCAGCAGCCAGGCGCCTAATTCACCCCTCCACTTT. The genes are TRBV9 and TRBJ1-6; no reliable D call. CDR3 size: 13 residues. Germline V CDR1 and CDR2: SGDLS, YYNGEE. V lost 4 bases and J lost 6, with 8 bases in between.

The rearrangement links TRBV7-9 to TRBJ1-3; no reliable D call. In germline, CDR1 is SEHNR, CDR2 FQNEAQ (reference sequence). The CDR3 is 19 amino acids. Trimming pared 5 bases from V and 5 bases from J, leaving 28 bases between. The CDR3 bases are TGTGCCAGCAGCCTAAGGAGGGCATGGGTATCCGAATCCAGAAACACCATATATTTT. Translation: CASSLRRAWVSESRNTIYF.

Written as DNA, the CDR3 is TGTGCCAGCAGCTTAGTCACCCAAGGAGGGCAGCCCCAGCATTTT. Translated, it gives CASSLVTQGGQPQHF. The genes are TRBV7-2 and TRBJ1-5; D not resolved. CDR1 and CDR2 from the germline V gene are SGHTA and FQGNSA. V lost 1 base and J lost 7, with 14 bases in between. There are 15 residues in the CDR3.

The V call is TRBV5-6, the J call TRBJ2-1, with D tentatively TRBD2 (6 bases). Between the trimmed V and J ends, which lost 0 bases and 8 bases, there was a span of 15 bases. CDR3 size: 15 residues. Germline lookup yields CDR1 SGHDT and CDR2 YYEEEE. DNA for the CDR3: TGTGCCAGCAGCTTGGTTGGGGGGATTAGCGATGAGCAGTTCTTC. Encoded protein: CASSLVGGISDEQFF.

This chain uses TRBV4-2 with TRBJ1-3; D uncertain. Trimming pared 5 bases from V and 1 base from J, leaving 15 bases between. Germline CDR1 and CDR2: LGHNA and YNFKEQ. The CDR3 is 16 residues long. The CDR3 sequence: CASSSKSPYSGNTIYF. The CDR3 region has the DNA TGTGCCAGCAGCTCAAAAAGCCCATATTCTGGAAACACCATATATTTT.

This chain connects TRBV18 to TRBJ2-3; D is possibly TRBD2 (6 bases). The CDR3 sequence is 13 residues long. Germline CDR1 and CDR2: KGHSH and LQKENI. The V end lost 3 bases, the J end lost 6 bases, and 10 bases lay between the germline ends. CDR3 residues: CASSPWAGDTQYF. The CDR3 DNA reads TGTGCCAGCTCACCTTGGGCGGGGGATACGCAGTATTTT.